This T cell receptor (beta chain) derives from a study of vaccination and CD4 T cells after COVID-19. About the study: Convalescents were six males and four females, two of them Hispanic. Control cultures received a CEFX pool, an HIV-1 Nef pool, or no peptide. Overall study findings and caveats: A nonsignificant median increase from about 20 to 38 SARS-CoV-2-reactive clonotypes was observed.

The CDR3 is made up of 14 amino acids. After removal of 7 bases from V and 8 bases from J, the junction contained 8 bases not matched to a gene. In germline, CDR1 is SGHDN, CDR2 FVKESK. Once obtained from cultured CD4+ T cells, the DNA was sequenced using the Oncomine TCR Beta short-read assay. It was cultured CD4+ T cells from which genomic DNA was extracted. MiXCR, run by TCRdb on the PCR reads, gives a single entry per CDR3 protein. The profile shows 9,000 to 10,000 distinct CDR3 sequences, over 25% of them singletons. To note about this clonotype: Its antigen is not known.

Regarding treatment: approximately 9-day PBMC culture with coronavirus spike peptide pools or control peptides (ViraFEST assay). Gathering of the CD4+ T cells, from the unexposed donor, took place before the COVID-19 pandemic (2011-2018). ViraFEST expanded antigen-specific T cells with peptide pools, then sequenced TCRs. This receptor was taken from a human donor in good health. Sequencing was done on a sample of CD4+ T cells from blood, cultured in vitro. The J gene is TRBJ2-1, the V gene TRBV14; TRBD1 aligns across 10 bases. CDR3 DNA: TGTGCCAGCAAGGGACAGGGGTTAATCGATGAGCAGTTCTTC. This translates into CASKGQGLIDEQFF.